Given below is one T cell receptor (beta chain) in context. Its specificity is not known. The CDR3 consists of 13 residues. Germline CDR1 reads SSHAT; CDR2 reads FNYEAQ (reference sequence). Between the trimmed V and J ends, which lost 5 bases and 6 bases, there was a span of 10 bases. TCRdb re-called the 5' RACE reads with MiXCR, one entry per CDR3 protein. The sample holds around 210,000 distinct CDR3 sequences; approximately 10% are singletons and the top ten take 3.5% to 4%. This specimen belongs to a study of T-cell memory formation after mild COVID-19. Notes on the study in general: The study detected some responding clones in pre-infection memory, suggesting cross-reactive memory joined.

The chain couples TRBV7-7 to TRBJ2-2; TRBD1 might be the D (6 bases). This clonotype originated in a man between 18 and 35 years old who had mild COVID-19 (a few samples of this study predate the infection). Cell type and time point are not known. The sequenced sample was PBMCs or a T cell subset sorted from them (not recorded which). The DNA for the CDR3 is TGTGCCAGCAGCCCCGACAGGTCCGGGGAGCTGTTTTTT. It specifies CASSPDRSGELFF.